This is a list of T cell receptor beta chains from one sample in a study of tumor-infiltrating lymphocytes in primary liver carcinoma. TCRdb reprocessed the multiplex PCR reads with MiXCR, giving one entry per CDR3 protein. The top ten clones hold about a fifth of a sample with approximately 45,000 distinct CDR3 sequences, about three quarters of them seen once. The sample was liver tumor tissue from sampling region 2. These receptors were collected from a man aged 35 to 55 with primary liver carcinoma and hepatitis B virus infection. Each CDR3 is given with its conserved first and last residue. The order of the fields is V gene, J gene, clone size, D gene, CDR3 length, CDR3 protein, CDR3 DNA. D genes are given only for firm matches. A row's size may be missing; if present it is once, few, many or a size class.

V: TRBV6-2/TRBV6-3
J: TRBJ2-7
size: -
D: -
length: 11
CDR3: CATSYTYEQYF
DNA: TGTGCCACCAGTTACACCTACGAGCAGTATTTC

V: TRBV5-5
J: TRBJ2-7
size: -
D: -
length: 15
CDR3: CYSSPAAVPLSEQYF
DNA: TGTTACAGCAGCCCAGCGGCAGTTCCCCTCTCCGAGCAGTACTTC

V: TRBV5-5
J: TRBJ1-2
size: -
D: -
length: 16
CDR3: CVSSPHPDRTNFGYTF
DNA: TGTGTCAGCAGCCCTCACCCGGACAGAACCAACTTTGGCTACACCTTC

V: TRBV5-4
J: TRBJ2-3
size: -
D: -
length: 15
CDR3: CASSSRVRAGDTQYF
DNA: TGTGCCAGCAGTAGCCGGGTCAGGGCTGGGGATACGCAGTATTTT

V: TRBV12-3/TRBV12-4
J: TRBJ2-2
size: -
D: TRBD1
length: 15
CDR3: CASSTRDRAPGELFF
DNA: TGTGCCAGCAGTACACGGGACAGGGCCCCCGGGGAGCTGTTTTTT

V: TRBV4-1
J: TRBJ1-2
size: once
D: -
length: 15
CDR3: CASSPSNELNYRYTF
DNA: TGCGCCAGCAGCCCGTCCAATGAACTCAACTATCGCTACACCTTC

V: TRBV19
J: TRBJ1-5
size: -
D: TRBD1
length: 16
CDR3: CANSPRTGVSNQPQHF
DNA: TGTGCCAATAGTCCCAGGACAGGCGTGAGCAATCAGCCCCAGCATTTT

V: TRBV12-3/TRBV12-4
J: TRBJ1-5
size: -
D: -
length: 14
CDR3: CASNLGLGNQPQHF
DNA: TGTGCCAGCAATTTAGGTCTGGGGAATCAACCCCAGCATTTT

V: TRBV12-3/TRBV12-4
J: TRBJ2-7
size: -
D: -
length: 14
CDR3: CASSLGGGSYVQYF
DNA: TGTGCCAGCAGTTTAGGGGGTGGGTCCTACGTGCAGTACTTC

V: TRBV7-2
J: TRBJ2-7
size: once
D: -
length: 14
CDR3: CASSYSPGAYEQYF
DNA: TGTGCCAGCAGCTATAGCCCCGGGGCCTACGAGCAGTACTTC

V: TRBV28
J: TRBJ2-4
size: -
D: -
length: 16
CDR3: CASSNQEPIAKNILYF
DNA: TGTGCCAGCAGCAATCAAGAGCCCATAGCCAAAAACATTCTGTACTTC

V: TRBV6-1
J: TRBJ2-3
size: -
D: -
length: 11
CDR3: CVSSQRDTQYF
DNA: TGTGTCAGCAGTCAAAGAGATACGCAGTATTTT

V: TRBV12-3/TRBV12-4
J: TRBJ2-7
size: once
D: -
length: 14
CDR3: CASTLGGGPYVQYF
DNA: TGTGCCAGCACTTTAGGGGGTGGGCCCTACGTGCAGTACTTC

V: TRBV29-1
J: TRBJ1-5
size: -
D: -
length: 12
CDR3: CSDEEGNRPQHF
DNA: TGCAGCGACGAAGAAGGAAATCGGCCCCAGCATTTT

V: TRBV6-6
J: TRBJ2-7
size: -
D: TRBD1
length: 17
CDR3: CTISPGLNRGQNYEQYF
DNA: TGTACCATCAGTCCTGGACTAAACAGGGGGCAGAACTACGAGCAGTACTTC

V: TRBV14
J: TRBJ2-6
size: many
D: -
length: 15
CDR3: CASSQGAAGANVLTF
DNA: TGTGCCAGCAGCCAAGGCGCAGCTGGGGCCAACGTCCTGACTTTC

V: TRBV11-2
J: TRBJ2-4
size: -
D: -
length: 15
CDR3: CASTNSAVAKDIQYF
DNA: TGTGCCAGCACTAATTCGGCGGTAGCCAAAGACATTCAGTACTTC

V: TRBV28
J: TRBJ2-7
size: few
D: -
length: 15
CDR3: CTSTLFGTLPYEQYF
DNA: TGTACCAGTACTCTATTTGGGACTCTTCCCTACGAGCAGTACTTC

V: TRBV19
J: TRBJ1-6
size: many
D: TRBD1
length: 14
CDR3: CASGGDRDNSPLHF
DNA: TGTGCCTCGGGCGGGGACAGGGATAATTCACCCCTCCACTTT

V: TRBV7-9
J: TRBJ1-1
size: many
D: -
length: 13
CDR3: CASKLLTGTEAFF
DNA: TGTGCCAGCAAGCTTCTTACAGGGACTGAAGCTTTCTTT

V: TRBV5-6
J: TRBJ1-2
size: -
D: -
length: 13
CDR3: CVSSLDHEAGYTF
DNA: TGTGTCAGCAGCCTGGACCACGAGGCTGGCTACACCTTC

V: TRBV10-2
J: TRBJ2-3
size: -
D: TRBD2
length: 16
CDR3: CANSEGAGVVTDMQYF
DNA: TGCGCCAACAGTGAGGGAGCGGGAGTTGTTACAGATATGCAGTATTTT

V: TRBV5-1
J: TRBJ2-6
size: many
D: -
length: 15
CDR3: CASSFGTSGANVLTF
DNA: TGCGCCAGCAGCTTCGGGACTTCTGGGGCCAACGTCCTGACTTTC

V: TRBV11-2
J: TRBJ2-3
size: -
D: -
length: 17
CDR3: CASTIRRLKGSTDTQYF
DNA: TGTGCCAGCACCATCCGGAGGCTAAAGGGGAGCACAGATACACAGTATTTT

V: TRBV29-1
J: TRBJ2-2
size: -
D: TRBD1
length: 16
CDR3: CSLEGLDRVGAGELFF
DNA: TGCAGCCTTGAAGGGTTGGACAGGGTGGGCGCCGGGGAACTGTTTTTT

V: TRBV5-4
J: TRBJ1-6
size: once
D: -
length: 12
CDR3: CASTGRGSPLHF
DNA: TGTGCCAGCACCGGACGGGGATCACCCCTCCACTTT

V: TRBV6-1
J: TRBJ2-7
size: -
D: TRBD1
length: 16
CDR3: CASNPRSGQGHYEQYF
DNA: TGTGCCAGCAACCCACGGTCGGGACAGGGCCACTACGAGCAGTACTTC

V: TRBV29-1
J: TRBJ2-1
size: -
D: TRBD2
length: 15
CDR3: CSVGLAGGLYNEQFF
DNA: TGTAGCGTTGGACTTGCGGGAGGGCTCTACAATGAGCAGTTCTTC

V: TRBV11-2
J: TRBJ2-7
size: -
D: -
length: 12
CDR3: CASRPRGYEQYF
DNA: TGTGCCAGCAGACCCAGGGGCTACGAGCAGTATTTC

V: TRBV12-3/TRBV12-4
J: TRBJ2-7
size: -
D: -
length: 13
CDR3: CASSLGGAGVQYF
DNA: TGTGCCAGCAGTTTAGGGGGGGCTGGGGTGCAGTACTTC

V: TRBV11-1
J: TRBJ2-4
size: -
D: TRBD2
length: 17
CDR3: CASSLPRTSGTENIQYF
DNA: TGTGCCAGCAGCCTTCCCAGGACTAGTGGGACCGAAAACATTCAGTACTTC

V: TRBV20-1
J: TRBJ2-7
size: -
D: TRBD2
length: 14
CDR3: CSAMPGGRSYGQYF
DNA: TGCAGTGCTATGCCTGGCGGGAGATCCTACGGGCAGTACTTC

V: TRBV5-8
J: TRBJ2-1
size: -
D: -
length: 16
CDR3: CAPSLGGVRAYNEQFF
DNA: TGTGCCCCCAGCTTGGGTGGAGTAAGGGCTTACAATGAGCAGTTCTTC

V: TRBV24-1
J: TRBJ2-2
size: -
D: -
length: 14
CDR3: CATSDLGDVGELFF
DNA: TGTGCCACCAGTGATTTAGGGGACGTCGGGGAGCTGTTTTTT

V: TRBV11-2
J: TRBJ2-7
size: -
D: TRBD1
length: 16
CDR3: CTNGLAGGPSDYEQYF
DNA: TGTACCAACGGCTTAGCAGGGGGCCCCTCTGACTACGAGCAGTACTTC

V: TRBV29-1
J: TRBJ1-2
size: -
D: -
length: 11
CDR3: CSAVWIYDYTF
DNA: TGCAGCGCTGTATGGATCTATGACTACACCTTC

V: TRBV5-1
J: TRBJ1-3
size: -
D: -
length: 16
CDR3: CVSSLDVQNPGNTIYF
DNA: TGCGTCAGCAGCTTGGACGTGCAGAATCCTGGAAACACCATATATTTT

V: TRBV7-9
J: TRBJ2-3
size: -
D: -
length: 15
CDR3: CVSSSGRDGAGTQYF
DNA: TGTGTCAGCAGCTCGGGCAGGGACGGGGCAGGTACGCAGTATTTT

V: TRBV12-3/TRBV12-4
J: TRBJ1-5
size: -
D: TRBD1
length: 16
CDR3: CASSSTPLTGDQSQHF
DNA: TGTGCCAGCAGTTCCACTCCCCTAACAGGGGATCAGTCCCAGCATTTT

V: TRBV14
J: TRBJ2-7
size: -
D: TRBD2
length: 19
CDR3: CVSSPRLAGAPLATYEQYF
DNA: TGTGTCAGCAGCCCCCGATTAGCGGGAGCCCCTCTGGCCACCTACGAGCAGTACTTC

V: TRBV30
J: TRBJ2-5
size: -
D: TRBD1
length: 13
CDR3: CTWGGQGLGTQYF
DNA: TGTACCTGGGGTGGACAGGGGCTGGGGACCCAGTACTTC

V: TRBV5-8
J: TRBJ1-5
size: -
D: -
length: 15
CDR3: CASSLRGLGNQSQHF
DNA: TGTGCCAGCAGCTTGCGAGGGCTAGGGAATCAGTCCCAGCATTTT

V: TRBV12-3/TRBV12-4
J: TRBJ2-3
size: -
D: TRBD1
length: 16
CDR3: CTSNLGQGGGTDTQYF
DNA: TGTACCAGCAACCTCGGACAGGGAGGAGGCACAGATACGCAGTATTTT

V: TRBV6-1
J: TRBJ2-1
size: -
D: TRBD2
length: 15
CDR3: CASSEGAGGYNGQFF
DNA: TGTGCCAGTAGTGAAGGAGCGGGAGGATACAATGGGCAGTTCTTC

V: TRBV5-4
J: TRBJ2-5
size: -
D: TRBD1
length: 13
CDR3: CAGSPDRVETQYF
DNA: TGTGCAGGCAGCCCGGACAGGGTAGAGACCCAGTACTTC

V: TRBV10-3
J: TRBJ2-4
size: -
D: -
length: 17
CDR3: CAISESPGRGRKNIQYF
DNA: TGTGCCATCAGCGAGTCTCCAGGCCGGGGCCGTAAAAACATTCAGTACTTC

V: TRBV6-6
J: TRBJ1-3
size: once
D: -
length: 15
CDR3: CVSSYSENSGNTTYF
DNA: TGTGTCAGCAGTTACTCGGAGAACTCTGGAAACACCACATATTTT

V: TRBV11-2
J: TRBJ2-6
size: -
D: -
length: 21
CDR3: CASSMGGHRGIFLPGANVLTF
DNA: TGTGCCAGCAGCATGGGGGGACACAGGGGCATTTTCCTCCCTGGGGCCAACGTCCTGACTTTC